The present T cell receptor (beta chain) was sequenced within a study of T cell responses to AZD1222 COVID-19 vaccine (dated by TCRdb to 2020 to 2022). A note on the overall study: TCR sequencing was performed for roughly 250 trial participants, of whom about 210 were given two doses of AZD1222 and approximately 26 were given two doses of MenACWY control vaccine. Trial participants were enrolled by age into subgroups of 18-55, 56-69 and 70-plus years, and around 150, 29 and 61 TCR-sequenced participants, respectively, were included in these subgroups.

What the work shows at the level of the full study, not this receptor alone: Because no day 14 peak-response samples were available, the repertoires could be characterized only after the peak T cell response. The whole spike protein was spanned by vaccine-associated CD4 TCRs, and dominant responses were seen in regions 160-218 and 743-854. Conclusions about previously exposed vaccinees are limited, since just 6 or 7 AZD1222 recipients were seropositive for SARS-CoV-2 at baseline. A significant rise in spike-specific TCR breadth and depth was observed after two AZD1222 doses relative to day 0 and relative to MenACWY recipients. Reportedly, close to half of the unique spike-specific TCRs recognized epitopes lying outside the regions that are mutated in the B.1.351 and B.1.1.7 variants. In the small 56-69-year group, the increase in depth fell short of significance, most likely because of low power. Participants were mostly white British and included more females than males, and it was suggested by the authors that clonal diversity may have been underestimated.

The CDR3 regions of human TCRbeta chains were analyzed by immunosequencing. The authors' pipeline ran thus. TCRs in the repertoires were matched against a reference library of SARS-CoV-2-specific TCRs that had been generated with the MIRA antigen-specificity platform. Breadth meant the fraction of unique TCRs that were SARS-CoV-2-associated, whereas depth meant the fraction of total T cells that were SARS-CoV-2-associated. Using the MIRA data, each spike-specific TCR was mapped to the spike region that the TCR reacts to and placed in a CD4 or CD8 class. Log10-transformed breadth and depth values were compared by one-way ANOVA with Sidak's multiple comparisons tests. Here the immuneACCESS table is served through TCRdb, limited to in-frame sequences with V and J called. Missing clones are a known gap in these copies; in checked studies unresolved V genes cover under half, and the rest lacks a known reason. Clone size and the V and J calls come from that table; the DNA yielded D and trimming. The table for this sample lists about 94,000 clones; 85% to 90% of them were counted only once. The top ten clonotypes cover about 12% of the sample.

Measured from the cysteine to the phenylalanine, the CDR3 is 18 residues long. The CDR3 DNA has 54 bases and is translated from base 1. V trim: 9 bases; J trim: 0 bases; unmatched bases: 18. Per the germline V gene, SNHLY is the CDR1 and FYNNEI is the CDR2. The time point label on this specimen signifies: about 28 days (+/-7) after the second vaccine dose. AZD1222 recipients given second doses at about 4 weeks or at about 12 weeks were pooled, since spike-specific TCR depth and breadth were not found to differ between the two schedules. Vaccinee samples came from UK trials COV001 and COV002, including a single-blind randomized controlled phase 2/3 trial of AZD1222 (ChAdOx1 nCoV-19) in healthy adults. For TCRbeta chain sequencing, PBMC samples from trial participants were taken at day 0 and at day 28 after the second dose. With respect to this clone: Its antigen remains unidentified. Base qualities were left out, and no much larger clone turns up one base away.

The sample consisted of peripheral blood, taken 28 days after the second AZD1222 dose. The TCR was taken from an adult who received the AZD1222 COVID-19 vaccine. The V and J segments used are TRBV2 and TRBJ2-3, with 7 bases matching TRBD1. The encoded CDR3 is CARRQGARLSKSTDTQYF. The nucleotides are TGTGCCAGAAGACAGGGAGCGCGACTATCCAAGAGCACAGATACGCAGTATTTT.